This T cell receptor beta chain was profiled in a study of identical twins. CDR3 length: 15 amino acids. TCRdb called the 5' RACE reads again in MiXCR, with one record for every CDR3 protein. The table has around 1.7 million distinct CDR3 sequences, about 32% seen once. Study findings and constraints: Models underestimated TCR alpha sharing (out-of-frame) in monozygotic twins. Conclusions came from cross-sectional statistical analysis, not from following the same donors. A lower insertion count was a feature of abundant cord blood beta clonotypes, with no such feature in memory repertoires. Less excess twin sharing appeared in beta out-of-frame sequences.

As for this clonotype: The antigen is unknown.

Source material: cord blood. The genes are TRBV12-3 or TRBV12-4 and TRBJ2-1; a possible D gene is TRBD2 (6 bases). The J call is in doubt because the DNA end fits TRBJ2-7 better. The source of this sequence is a newborn girl in good health. This CDR3 reads CASSLRRASYNEQYF. The CDR3 DNA follows: TGTGCCAGCAGTTTACGGAGGGCCTCCTACAATGAGCAGTACTTC.